The present T cell receptor (beta chain) was sequenced within a study of T cell responses to AZD1222 COVID-19 vaccine. In regard to this clone: Its target is unknown.

Deletions cut 4 bases from V and 3 bases from J, with 12 bases between. Per the germline V gene, CDR1 is SGHTA and CDR2 is FQGNSA. The length of the CDR3 is 14 residues. Second doses were pooled across both intervals (about 4 or about 12 weeks). Some clones are missing from TCRdb's copy, which holds only in-frame ones; the method was immunoSEQ multiplex PCR. Here the sample spans roughly 180,000 clones, 80% to 95% being singletons. Findings and caveats of the study: Mostly white British, mostly female donors; authors suggested clonal diversity may be underestimated.

The chain has TRBV7-2 and TRBJ2-5; D may be TRBD1 (6 bases). This TCR derives from an adult who received the AZD1222 COVID-19 vaccine. The sample here was peripheral blood, taken 28 days after the second AZD1222 dose. CDR3 nucleotide sequence: TGTGCCAGCAGCTCACAGGGATTGAAAGAGACCCAGTACTTC. Its translation: CASSSQGLKETQYF.